This entry is about one T cell receptor beta chain. Its antigen is undetermined. The donors were healthy bone marrow donors. CDR3 size: 16 residues. The ends lost 1 base at V and 9 bases at J; junction bases unmatched: 12. Germline-derived CDR1 and CDR2 are SGHTA and FQGTGA. The PCR ran on 60 Vbeta and 13 Jbeta primers. TCRdb's table, derived via immunoSEQ multiplex PCR, lists solely in-frame clones and lacks some. The repertoire includes 140,000 or so clones, 70% to 90% of them detected once, and roughly 4% sits in the top ten. The data originate from a study of cytomegalovirus exposure and HLA in healthy donors. Study results and caveats: About 90% or about 30% of the time was how often most TCR beta V segments were productive, according to an earlier analysis.

The sequence was collected from a middle-aged woman in good health and CMV-seropositive. This rearrangement joins TRBV7-3 to TRBJ2-1, with 7 bases lining up with TRBD2. Sequencing used PBMCs. The CDR3 region is CASSLNPSGRFREQFF. The CDR3 nucleotides read TGTGCCAGCAGCTTAAACCCTAGCGGACGGTTCCGTGAGCAGTTCTTC. Complete variable domain (other parts from reference TRBV7-3 and TRBJ2-1): GAGVSQTPSNKVTEKGKYVELRCDPISGHTALYWYRQSLGQGPEFLIYFQGTGAADDSGLPNDRFFAVRPEGSVSTLKIQRTERGDSAVYLCASSLNPSGRFREQFFGPGTRLTVL.